These 5 T cell receptor beta chains were all obtained from the same sample, sequenced in a study of T cell responses to AZD1222 COVID-19 vaccine. Measured with immunoSEQ multiplex PCR; TCRdb has only the in-frame clones, and not every one. The sample contains roughly 70,000 clones, 85% of which appear only once. The sequences come from peripheral blood, collected on day 0 of AZD1222 vaccination. The receptor set was obtained from an adult in good health.

The chain couples TRBV14 to TRBJ2-2, with D hard to call. CDR3 length equals 14 residues. V was shortened by 5 bases and J by 6 bases, with 13 bases between the two germline ends. Germline loops: CDR1 SGHDN, CDR2 FVKESK. The CDR3 nucleotides read TGTGCCAGCAGCTTTACTGCGAAGTCCGGGGAGCTGTTTTTT. Translated: CASSFTAKSGELFF.

The J gene is TRBJ2-3, the V gene TRBV12-5; D unclear. Germline-derived CDR1 and CDR2 are LGHNT and FRNRAP. V was cut by 5 bases and J by 5 bases, with 11 bases left in between. CDR3 length: 13 amino acids. CDR3: CASGPGSRDTQYF. Here the CDR3 DNA reads TGTGCTAGTGGTCCCGGTTCTAGAGATACGCAGTATTTT.

This chain uses TRBV23-1 with TRBJ2-7; 10 bases align to TRBD1. TRBV23-1 is an ORF, with its function uncertain. V shed 8 bases and J 1 base; nucleotides not matched to a gene: 17. The CDR3 covers 18 residues. The CDR3: CASAVPLKGDRGSYEQYF. DNA for the CDR3: TGCGCCAGCGCAGTCCCGCTAAAGGGGGACAGGGGATCCTACGAGCAGTACTTC.

This clone was picked up one time. The chain links TRBV2 to TRBJ2-7, with 8 bases aligning to TRBD1. Germline trimming cut 9 bases from V and 4 bases from J; bases unmatched to any gene: 5. This CDR3 has 12 residues. CDR1 and CDR2 from the germline V gene are SNHLY and FYNNEI. DNA of the CDR3: TGTGCCAGTTCCAGGGGGCGGTACGAGCAGTACTTC. Translation gives CASSRGRYEQYF.

V usage is TRBV7-9 and J usage is TRBJ1-1; maybe TRBD1 (5 bases). This CDR3 has 14 residues. Deletions cut 3 bases from V and 2 bases from J, with 10 bases between. Germline CDR1 is SEHNR and CDR2 is FQNEAQ (reference sequence). The CDR3 coding sequence is TGTGCCAGCAGCTTTAACCAGGGAAACACTGAAGCTTTCTTT. The encoded protein is CASSFNQGNTEAFF.